This TCR beta chain derives from a study of T cells expressing NK-cell markers (dated by TCRdb to about 2020). A note on the overall study: In sorted CD3+CD56+NKG2C+, CD3+CD56+NKG2C- and CD3+CD56-NKG2C+ T-cell subsets from 7 to 9 donors, TCR beta-chain repertoires were profiled. The eight sequenced donors were randomly selected healthy volunteers, three men and five women. The libraries were sequenced on Illumina HiSeq 2000/2500, MiSeq or NextSeq, producing 2 x 150 bp reads. Among the eight sequenced donors, only one was HCMV-seronegative, while the other seven were HCMV-seropositive. Results and caveats for the whole study, not just this receptor: Whether the expanded NKG2C-expressing T cell clones were specific for HCMV antigens remained unclear. In more than five donors, the dominant CD3+CD56+NKG2C+ clonotypes ranked among the top 10 CD8+ clonotypes, making up roughly 1.0-8% of CD8+ T cells. Those dominant clonotypes were again the most abundant among CD3+CD56-NKG2C+ cells in four donors, at about 25-60.1%.

Sequenced on an Illumina HiSeq 2000. TCR beta cDNA libraries were made by 5'RACE template switching that added a universal primer site and unique molecular identifiers. cDNA synthesis was primed from the TCR beta constant segment and was followed by two successive PCR amplification steps. As for the original processing: Reads were demultiplexed and grouped by UMI with MIGEC, and clonotypes were assembled and quantified with MiTCR. To exclude erroneous sequences, any TCR cDNA sequence not supported by at least two reads was discarded. Downstream repertoire analysis used the tcR package, and clonotypes were matched across fractions by CDR3 nucleotide sequence plus V segment. VDJmatch was used to annotate antigen specificity against VDJdb, with one amino acid substitution allowed in CDR3. Based on TCRdb reprocessing of the reads, there is one entry per CDR3 protein sequence, and DNA is missing. Here the V and J calls rest on TCRdb's processing, not on the authors' analysis. This sample's table contains 550,000 to 600,000 distinct CDR3 sequences. Approximately 3.5% of the sample lies in the top ten.

HCMV-specific IgG was detected in serum with a commercial ELISA kit to determine HCMV serostatus. Peripheral blood mononuclear cells were isolated from blood by Ficoll density gradient centrifugation. CDR1 SEHNR and CDR2 FQNEAQ were looked up in the germline V gene (reference sequence). The CDR3 has 12 amino acids, counting the end cysteine and phenylalanine. No DNA appears here. Comments on this clonotype: The clone's antigen remains unknown.

The chain was built from TRBV7-9 and TRBJ2-7; as DNA is missing, the TRBD2 call by TCRdb cannot be tested. Sequenced material: blood T cells: a sorted CD56 or NKG2C T cell subset, CD4+ or CD8+ T cells, or bulk PBMC T cells (not recorded which). This TCR was recovered from a man between 18 and 35 years old in good health. Donor details come from another sample of the same person, matched by shared clones. The CDR3 corresponds to CASSSSNYEQYF.